In this sample, the clone carrying this T cell receptor beta chain turned up once. Germline V CDR1 and CDR2: MGHDK, SYGVNS. V lost 3 bases and J lost 7, with 15 bases in between. This CDR3 has 15 residues. Using immunoSEQ multiplex PCR, the repertoire was profiled, and TCRdb retains in-frame clones only, with some absent. The table has some 160,000 clones, 89% seen once. This sample is part of a study of blood T cell repertoires in COVID-19. This chain joins TRBV25-1 and TRBJ1-4; possibly TRBD1 for D (6 bases). The sequence derives from a man aged 55 to 70 with acute or convalescent COVID-19. The sample was peripheral blood. CDR3 DNA: TGTGCCAGCAGTGAGGCAGGGGTAGGGCGTGAAAAACTGTTTTTT. This sequence encodes CASSEAGVGREKLFF.